This is a list of T cell receptor beta chains from one sample in a study of cytomegalovirus exposure and HLA in healthy donors. This table comes from immunoSEQ multiplex PCR, and its TCRdb copy is limited to in-frame clones, with some not included. Among 80,000 to 130,000 clones listed, around 75% were seen once. The material sequenced was PBMCs. These receptors all come from a young woman in good health and CMV-seropositive. Each CDR3 is given with its conserved first and last residue. The order of the fields is clone size, V gene, D gene, J gene, CDR3 DNA, CDR3 protein. D genes are given only for firm matches. Where a row states a size, it is once, few, many or the class of an expanded clone; other rows omit it.

abundance: -; v_gene: TRBV28; d_gene: -; j_gene: TRBJ1-5; CDR3nt: TGTGCCAGCAGTTTGGTAGGGGCGAATCAGCCCCAGCATTTT; CDR3aa: CASSLVGANQPQHF
abundance: -; v_gene: TRBV28; d_gene: TRBD1; j_gene: TRBJ1-1; CDR3nt: TGTGCCAGCAGAACCGGGGACAGCCGCACTGAAGCTTTCTTT; CDR3aa: CASRTGDSRTEAFF
abundance: once; v_gene: TRBV27; d_gene: TRBD1; j_gene: TRBJ1-5; CDR3nt: TGTGCCAGCAGTTTCATTTACAGGGGAGGTCAGCCCCAGCATTTT; CDR3aa: CASSFIYRGGQPQHF
abundance: few; v_gene: TRBV28; d_gene: -; j_gene: TRBJ1-1; CDR3nt: TGTGCCAGCTCGCTAGGCTACACTGAAGCTTTCTTT; CDR3aa: CASSLGYTEAFF
abundance: -; v_gene: TRBV19; d_gene: -; j_gene: TRBJ2-3; CDR3nt: TGTGCCAGTAGTATAGTTGCGGCGTCGGATACGCAGTATTTT; CDR3aa: CASSIVAASDTQYF
abundance: -; v_gene: TRBV5-1; d_gene: TRBD1; j_gene: TRBJ2-2; CDR3nt: TGCGCCAGCAGCCCTCAGAACAGGGGGTTAGCCGGGGAGCTGTTTTTT; CDR3aa: CASSPQNRGLAGELFF
abundance: -; v_gene: TRBV27; d_gene: TRBD1; j_gene: TRBJ1-2; CDR3nt: TGTGCCAGCAGCGCCCTTTTTGACAGGGGGCGCGGTGGCTACACCTTC; CDR3aa: CASSALFDRGRGGYTF
abundance: -; v_gene: TRBV5-1; d_gene: TRBD2; j_gene: TRBJ2-6; CDR3nt: TGCGCCAGCAGCCTTGGGGGGGTACGGGGGAGTGGGGCCAACGTCCTGACTTTC; CDR3aa: CASSLGGVRGSGANVLTF
abundance: -; v_gene: TRBV5-1; d_gene: TRBD2; j_gene: TRBJ2-3; CDR3nt: TGCGCCAGCAGCTCAGGGACTAGCGACAGCACAGATACGCAGTATTTT; CDR3aa: CASSSGTSDSTDTQYF
abundance: -; v_gene: TRBV4-3; d_gene: TRBD2; j_gene: TRBJ2-3; CDR3nt: TGCGCCAGCAGCCAAGATTTCGGTCTAGCGGCCACAGATACGCAGTATTTT; CDR3aa: CASSQDFGLAATDTQYF
abundance: -; v_gene: TRBV7-3; d_gene: -; j_gene: TRBJ1-1; CDR3nt: TGTGCCAGCAGCTTACGGGGAGGCGGCGACACTGAAGCTTTCTTT; CDR3aa: CASSLRGGGDTEAFF
abundance: -; v_gene: TRBV4-3; d_gene: TRBD2; j_gene: TRBJ2-3; CDR3nt: TGCGCCAGCAGCCAAGAACTAGCGGCCACAGATACGCAGTATTTT; CDR3aa: CASSQELAATDTQYF
abundance: -; v_gene: TRBV9; d_gene: -; j_gene: TRBJ2-1; CDR3nt: TGTGCCAGCAGCGTAGTACTCGGGAGAGACGAGCAGTTCTTC; CDR3aa: CASSVVLGRDEQFF
abundance: -; v_gene: TRBV5-4; d_gene: TRBD1; j_gene: TRBJ1-6; CDR3nt: TGTGCCAGCAGCCGGGGACAGGGGAGTCCGGATTCACCCCTCCACTTT; CDR3aa: CASSRGQGSPDSPLHF
abundance: -; v_gene: TRBV6-4; d_gene: -; j_gene: TRBJ1-1; CDR3nt: TGTGCCAGCAGTGAAGACTGGAACACTGAAGCTTTCTTT; CDR3aa: CASSEDWNTEAFF
abundance: -; v_gene: TRBV2; d_gene: -; j_gene: TRBJ2-1; CDR3nt: TGTGCCACCCTGCCTAGCTCGACCTACAATGAGCAGTTCTTC; CDR3aa: CATLPSSTYNEQFF
abundance: few; v_gene: TRBV27; d_gene: -; j_gene: TRBJ2-7; CDR3nt: TGTGCCAGCAGTCCCCTGGAAGGCTCGGGCTACGAGCAGTACTTC; CDR3aa: CASSPLEGSGYEQYF
abundance: -; v_gene: TRBV7-2; d_gene: TRBD2; j_gene: TRBJ2-7; CDR3nt: TGTGCCAGCAGCTTAGCGGCGCGGGAGGGGGGTGAGCAGTACTTC; CDR3aa: CASSLAAREGGEQYF
abundance: -; v_gene: TRBV7-9; d_gene: -; j_gene: TRBJ2-2; CDR3nt: TGTGCCAGCAGCCCGCGGGACTCCGCGAACACCGGGGAGCTGTTTTTT; CDR3aa: CASSPRDSANTGELFF
abundance: -; v_gene: TRBV29-1; d_gene: TRBD1; j_gene: TRBJ2-7; CDR3nt: TGCAGCGTTGAAAGACAGGGGGATCTCTCCTACGAGCAGTACTTC; CDR3aa: CSVERQGDLSYEQYF
abundance: -; v_gene: TRBV29-1; d_gene: -; j_gene: TRBJ2-5; CDR3nt: TGCAGCGTTTTGGGGGCATCCAGTCCCGCAGAGACCCAGTACTTC; CDR3aa: CSVLGASSPAETQYF
abundance: -; v_gene: TRBV5-1; d_gene: TRBD1; j_gene: TRBJ2-7; CDR3nt: TGCGCCAGCAGCTTCAAGGGGGCGAGCGACGAGCAGTACTTC; CDR3aa: CASSFKGASDEQYF